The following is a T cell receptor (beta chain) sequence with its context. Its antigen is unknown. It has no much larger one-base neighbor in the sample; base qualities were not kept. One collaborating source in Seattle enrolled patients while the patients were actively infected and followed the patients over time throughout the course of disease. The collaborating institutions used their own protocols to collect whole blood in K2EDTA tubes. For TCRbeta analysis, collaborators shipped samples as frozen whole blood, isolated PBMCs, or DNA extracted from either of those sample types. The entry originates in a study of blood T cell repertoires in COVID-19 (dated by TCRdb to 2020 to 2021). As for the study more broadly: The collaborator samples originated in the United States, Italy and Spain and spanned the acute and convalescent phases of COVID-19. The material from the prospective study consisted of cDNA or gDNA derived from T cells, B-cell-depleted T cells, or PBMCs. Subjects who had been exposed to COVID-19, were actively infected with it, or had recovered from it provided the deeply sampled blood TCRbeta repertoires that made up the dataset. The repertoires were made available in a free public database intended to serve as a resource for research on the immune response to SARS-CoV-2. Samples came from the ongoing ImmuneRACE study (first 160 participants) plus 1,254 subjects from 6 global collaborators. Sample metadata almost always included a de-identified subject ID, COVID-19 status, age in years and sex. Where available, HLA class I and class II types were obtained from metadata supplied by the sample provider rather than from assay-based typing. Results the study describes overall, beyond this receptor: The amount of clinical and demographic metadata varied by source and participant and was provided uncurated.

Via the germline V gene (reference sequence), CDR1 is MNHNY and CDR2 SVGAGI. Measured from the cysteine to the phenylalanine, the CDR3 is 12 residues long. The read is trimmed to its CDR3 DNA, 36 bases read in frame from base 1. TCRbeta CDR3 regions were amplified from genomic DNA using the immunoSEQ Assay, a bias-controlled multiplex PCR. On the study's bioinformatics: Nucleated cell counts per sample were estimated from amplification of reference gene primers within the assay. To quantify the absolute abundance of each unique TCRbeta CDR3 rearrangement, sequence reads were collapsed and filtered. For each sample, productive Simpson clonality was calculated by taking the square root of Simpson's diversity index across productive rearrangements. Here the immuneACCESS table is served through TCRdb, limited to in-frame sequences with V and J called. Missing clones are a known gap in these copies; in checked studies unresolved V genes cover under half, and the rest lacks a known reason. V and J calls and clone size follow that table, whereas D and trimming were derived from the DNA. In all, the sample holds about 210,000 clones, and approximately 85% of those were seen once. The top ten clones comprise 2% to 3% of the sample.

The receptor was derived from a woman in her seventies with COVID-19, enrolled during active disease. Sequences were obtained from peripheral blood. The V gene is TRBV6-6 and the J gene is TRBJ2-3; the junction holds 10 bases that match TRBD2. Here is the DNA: TGTGCACACAGCGGGAGGGTAGATACGCAGTATTTT. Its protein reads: CAHSGRVDTQYF.